This TCR beta chain emerged from a study of PD-L1 blockade in urothelial cancer. The wider study: Intravenous atezolizumab, 1,200 mg every 3 weeks, was begun by patients in the mid-2010s. T cells were recovered from blood samples at a median of roughly 150,000.

Clones were read by immunoSEQ multiplex PCR, and TCRdb kept only the in-frame ones, dropping some. The sample lists roughly 40,000 clones; 91% were seen once. Time point reported: peripheral blood 6 weeks after treatment start. CDR1 MDHEN and CDR2 SYDVKM come from the germline V gene. The CDR3 consists of 15 residues. With V trimmed by 4 bases and J by 6 bases, 8 bases remained unmatched. The TCR was taken from a man between 65 and 80 years old with urothelial cancer. The chain uses TRBV28 and TRBJ2-1; 8 bases map to TRBD1. The sequenced sample was PBMCs, obtained around atezolizumab (anti-PD-L1) treatment. DNA of the CDR3: TGTGCCAGCAGTTCATACAGGGGGGACCCCAATGAGCAGTTCTTC. Its translation: CASSSYRGDPNEQFF.